Presented here are 30 T cell receptor beta chains from one specimen sequenced in a study of tumor-infiltrating lymphocytes in primary liver carcinoma. The roughly 19-32 mg bulk tissue piece was not sorted before simultaneous RNA and DNA extraction. A constant-region primer served to make TCR beta cDNA from about 500 ng total RNA. A slightly modified ARM-PCR protocol with three nested multiplex PCR rounds produced these TCR beta libraries. The first two PCR rounds, roughly 10 cycles each, used TRBV1-TRBV30 forward primers and a C-beta reverse primer. TCRdb reprocessed the multiplex PCR reads with MiXCR, giving one entry per CDR3 protein. The profile covers roughly 80,000 distinct CDR3 sequences, with more than 65% appearing a single time and less than 20% taken by the ten largest. Sequencing input: liver tumor tissue from sampling region 1. Regarding subset: tumor region T1, superior pole. The receptors shown here come from a man aged 35 to 55 with primary liver carcinoma and hepatitis B virus infection.

Of note for this clonotype: At one end, the junction sequence differs from germline, possibly due to a read error. This sequence joins TRBV5-4 and TRBJ2-5; the D gene could be TRBD1 or TRBD2 (5 bases each). The CDR3 is made up of 16 amino acids. Germline CDR1 is SGHNT and CDR2 is YYREEE (reference sequence). The CDR3 coding sequence is TGTGTCAGCAGCAACGACCGGGATAGGGGACAAGAGACCCAGTACTTC. Residues: CVSSNDRDRGQETQYF.

To note about this clonotype: A much larger clone is a single base away; this may be a read error. The chain has TRBV5-1 and TRBJ2-7; D unclear. The CDR3 sequence is 15 residues long. The germline CDR1 and CDR2 sequences are SGHRS and YFSETQ. V was clipped by 4 bases and J by 5 bases, with 19 bases between them. The CDR3 nucleotides are TGCGCCAGCAGCCTCGGTGGGAACCAAAAAAACGAGCAGTACTTC. Residues: CASSLGGNQKNEQYF.

Concerning this clonotype itself: Germline and junction disagree at one end, which may indicate a read error. This chain uses TRBV29-1 with TRBJ2-5; 8 bases agree with TRBD1. Germline V gene sequence: CDR1 SQVTM, CDR2 ANQGSEA. The CDR3 is 12 amino acids. This CDR3 is CSDGTGQETQYF. DNA for the CDR3: TGCAGCGACGGGACAGGTCAAGAAACCCAGTACTTC. Variable domain in full (rest from reference TRBV29-1 and TRBJ2-5): SAVISQKPSRDICQRGTSLTIQCQVDSQVTMMFWYRQQPGQSLTLIATANQGSEATYESGFVIDKFPISRPNLTFSTLTVSNMSPEDSSIYLCSDGTGQETQYFGPGTRLLVL.

In its sample, this clonotype was seen a few times. Germline is not matched at one junction end, which may reflect a read error. This chain uses TRBV11-2 with TRBJ2-2; D possibly corresponds to TRBD2 (6 bases). Per the germline V gene, CDR1 is SGHAT and CDR2 is FQNNGV. CDR3 length equals 16 residues. CDR3 DNA: TGTGCCAGCAGCTTAGTGGCGCCGGCGGGAACCGGGGAGCCGTTTTTT. Translated: CASSLVAPAGTGEPFF.

V is TRBV11-2 and J is TRBJ2-1; 7 bases match TRBD2. Germline-derived CDR1 and CDR2 are SGHAT and FQNNGV. This CDR3 has 12 amino acids. V dropped 11 bases and J dropped 4; count of bases not matched to a gene: 5. The CDR3 region has the DNA TGTGCCGGGGGGGAAATATACAATGAGCAGTTCTTC. This translates into CAGGEIYNEQFF.

Concerning this clonotype: Sequence at one end of the junction differs from germline and may be a read error. V usage is TRBV10-3 and J usage is TRBJ2-7, with 12 bases identical to TRBD1. The germline gives CDR1 ENHRY, CDR2 SYGVKD. This CDR3 comprises 16 residues. CDR3 protein: CAISGTGTGGKYDQYF. The DNA for the CDR3 is TGTGCCATCAGTGGTACCGGGACAGGGGGCAAATACGACCAGTACTTC.

This clonotype occurred once. A clone one base away is much larger, so this may be a read error. The CDR3 spells CAISDQGKTQYF. CDR3 nucleotide sequence: TGTGCCATCAGTGATCAGGGGAAGACCCAGTACTTC. The chain couples TRBV10-3 to TRBJ2-5; a weak D match, TRBD1 (6 bases). Germline CDR1 ENHRY, CDR2 SYGVKD. CDR3 length: 12 amino acids. V shed 3 bases and J shed 6 bases, with 8 bases lying between them.

The chain carries TRBV4-1 and TRBJ2-7, with 7 bases identical to TRBD2. Germline lookup yields CDR1 MGHRA and CDR2 YSYEKL. The CDR3 is 14 residues long. J was trimmed by 1 base and V by 4 bases; bases with no gene match: 4. CDR3 nucleotide sequence: TGCGCCAGCAGCCCTGAGGGAGGGTCCTACGAGCAGTACGTC. Amino acids: CASSPEGGSYEQYV.

Remarks on this clonotype: A read error may be the cause here, since a much bigger clone is one base away. This chain uses TRBV28 with TRBJ1-2, with D perhaps matching TRBD1 (6 bases). The CDR3 consists of 15 residues. Germline lookup yields CDR1 MDHEN and CDR2 SYDVKM. CDR3 nucleotides: TGTGCCAGCAGTTTCTTGCAGGGGCGCCTTTATGGCCACACCTTC. It translates to CASSFLQGRLYGHTF.

This clonotype was observed many times. The V and J genes are TRBV6-2 or TRBV6-3 and TRBJ2-1; possible D gene TRBD2, 5 bases. The CDR3 loop spans 15 amino acids. Germline V CDR1 and CDR2: MNHEY, SVGEGT. The V end lost 9 bases, the J end lost 6 bases, and 21 bases lay between the germline ends. The CDR3 DNA reads TGTGCCAGTTCCTTTGAGCCTCCGGGGTTCAATGAGCAGTTCTTC. It encodes CASSFEPPGFNEQFF.

As for this clonotype: Sequence at one end of the junction differs from germline and may be a read error. The chain carries TRBV6-5 and TRBJ2-5, with unresolved D. CDR1 and CDR2 (germline): MNHEY, SVGAGI. The CDR3 has 12 amino acids. This chain's CDR3 is CANSYSAGTQYF. The CDR3, as DNA: TGTGCCAACAGTTACTCGGCAGGGACCCAGTACTTC.

As to this clonotype: Compared with germline, one end of the junction differs, possibly owing to a read error. Here the CDR3 reads CANSPDSPSDTQYF. The DNA of the CDR3 is TGTGCCAACAGCCCGGACTCCCCGTCAGATACACAGTATTTT. The chain recombines TRBV11-2 with TRBJ2-3, with D perhaps matching TRBD2 (5 bases). Germline-derived CDR1 and CDR2 are SGHAT and FQNNGV. The CDR3 sequence is 14 residues long.

A note on this clonotype: The CDR3 does not end in the conserved phenylalanine or tryptophan, so this is likely a read error. This chain uses TRBV12-3 or TRBV12-4 with TRBJ1-5; D unclear. The germline V and J ends were trimmed by 1 base and 7 bases, with 8 bases remaining between them. The CDR3 covers 13 residues. The CDR3 sequence: CASSLVADQPQHS. The CDR3 DNA sequence: TGTGCCAGCAGTTTAGTGGCGGACCAGCCCCAGCATTCT.

Of note for this clonotype: An end of the junction differs from the germline gene, which may be a read error. In DNA, the CDR3 is TGCGCCAGTAGCCACGCCGGGACAGAGGATTTCGATGGCTACACCTTC. This translates into CASSHAGTEDFDGYTF. The gene calls are TRBV4-1 and TRBJ1-2, with 7 bases matching TRBD1. Germline V gene lookup returns CDR1 MGHRA and CDR2 YSYEKL. This CDR3 is 16 amino acids long.

As for this clonotype: Because it lacks the conserved phenylalanine or tryptophan at the end, this CDR3 is likely a read error. The rearrangement uses TRBV9 and TRBJ2-1, with D perhaps TRBD2 (6 bases). Trimming pared 3 bases from V and 5 bases from J, leaving 21 bases between. In germline, CDR1 is SGDLS, CDR2 YYNGEE. There are 17 residues in the CDR3. The CDR3 here is CASSGRGYGLLDNEQFL. As DNA, the CDR3 is TGTGCCAGCAGCGGTAGGGGCTACGGACTACTAGACAATGAGCAGTTCTTA.

This clonotype was seen just once. CDR3 bases: TGCAGTGCCGGGACAGCCACTGAAGCTTTCTTT. Translating it yields CSAGTATEAFF. The chain has TRBV20-1 and TRBJ1-1, with TRBD1 matching 7 bases. CDR3 length: 11 residues. Germline lookup yields CDR1 DFQATT and CDR2 SNEGSKA (reference sequence). The V segment lost 6 bases and the J segment 4 bases; nucleotides outside the gene matches: 2.

A word on this clonotype: An end of the junction does not agree with germline; a read error may underlie this. The chain recombines TRBV29-1 with TRBJ2-1, with 8 nucleotides matching TRBD1. Germline V gene lookup returns CDR1 SQVTM and CDR2 ANQGSEA. This CDR3 contains 14 residues. CDR3 DNA: TGCAGCAGATTGCCAGGACAGGGAGTGGATGATCAGTTCTTC. It is translated as CSRLPGQGVDDQFF.

The V call is TRBV29-1, the J call TRBJ1-2; 10 nucleotides line up with TRBD1. CDR3 length: 15 amino acids. J gave up 9 bases and V 7 bases, and 17 bases lay outside the gene matches. Germline CDR1 and CDR2: SQVTM and ANQGSEA. The CDR3 DNA is TGCAGCGCCGGGGACAGGGGAGACCTGGACTACTGCTACACCTTC. Protein: CSAGDRGDLDYCYTF.

This clonotype was counted a few times. This clone may be a read error of a much larger clone one base away. The chain is built from TRBV6-5 and TRBJ2-7, with TRBD2 identical over 7 bases. This CDR3 has 14 amino acids. CDR1 is MNHEY, CDR2 SVGAGI, per germline. This CDR3 reads CTSSGGTNPYEQYF. CDR3 in DNA: TGTACCAGCAGTGGCGGGACTAATCCCTACGAGCAGTACTTC.

In regard to this clonotype: The conserved closing phenylalanine or tryptophan is absent in this CDR3, likely reflecting a read error. The gene calls are TRBV11-2 and TRBJ2-1, with TRBD2 matching over 12 bases. The germline V gene encodes CDR1 SGHAT and CDR2 FQNNGV. There are 16 residues in the CDR3. The CDR3 region has the DNA TGTGCCAGTAGCTTTCGACTAGCGGGAGATTCCAATGAGCAGTTCTTA. The encoded protein is CASSFRLAGDSNEQFL.

On this clonotype: Here the CDR3 omits its conserved ending phenylalanine or tryptophan, so a read error is the likely source. The DNA is left out, because the CDR3 cannot be placed on it with certainty; the CDR3 is given as TCRdb lists it. The rearrangement links TRBV11-2 to TRBJ1-2. Termini included, the CDR3 measures 13 amino acids. Germline CDR1 is SGHAT and CDR2 is FQNNGV. CDR3 residues: CASSLEGKYGHTS.

This clonotype was found many times. This chain links TRBV6-1 with TRBJ2-7; TRBD2 is a possible D gene (5 bases). V lost 2 bases and J 1 base, leaving 6 bases between the germline ends. Looked up from germline, CDR1 is MNHNS and CDR2 is SASEGT. This CDR3 is built from 13 residues. The CDR3 nucleotides are TGTGCCAGCAGTGAAAGAGGGTCCTACGAGCAGTACTTC. This sequence encodes CASSERGSYEQYF.

This rearrangement joins TRBV2 to TRBJ1-4; no definite D call. The CDR3 extends over 12 amino acids. Germline-derived CDR1 and CDR2 are SNHLY and FYNNEI. V lost 1 base to trimming and J lost 7 bases, with 4 bases between them. CDR3 bases: TGTGCCAGCAGTGAAGGGTGTGAAAAACTGTTTTTT. Translating it yields CASSEGCEKLFF. Full variable domain (outside the CDR3, taken from reference TRBV2 and TRBJ1-4): EPEVTQTPSHQVTQMGQEVILRCVPISNHLYFYWYRQILGQKVEFLVSFYNNEISEKSEIFDDQFSVERPDGSNFTLKIRSTKLEDSAMYFCASSEGCEKLFFGSGTQLSVL.

This clonotype was detected only a few times. A much more abundant neighbour one base away suggests this may be a read error. V gene TRBV28 combines with J gene TRBJ2-6, with D possibly being TRBD1 (5 bases). This CDR3 region has 14 residues. CDR1 and CDR2 from the germline V gene are MDHEN and SYDVKM. The CDR3 protein is CASIGRPGADVLTF. DNA of the CDR3: TGTGCCAGCATTGGCAGGCCTGGGGCCGACGTCCTGACTTTC.

This sequence joins TRBV7-3 and TRBJ1-5; 10 bases align to TRBD1. CDR1 and CDR2 (germline): SGHTA, FQGTGA. The V gene end was trimmed by 5 bases and the J gene end by 5 bases; junction bases not matched to a gene: 9. This CDR3 contains 16 residues. The CDR3: CASSTRQGACHQPQHF. CDR3 in DNA: TGTGCCAGCAGCACCCGACAGGGGGCGTGTCATCAGCCCCAGCATTTT.

V gene TRBV5-6 combines with J gene TRBJ1-1, with a tentative D call TRBD1 (5 bases). This CDR3 is 15 amino acids long. V gave up 5 bases and J gave up 5 bases, with 19 bases separating them. Germline values: CDR1 SGHDT, CDR2 YYEEEE. CDR3 amino acids: CASRRGLDSKTEAFF. DNA for the CDR3: TGTGCCAGCAGGAGGGGCCTAGACTCGAAGACTGAAGCTTTCTTT.

Turning to this clonotype: One junction end disagrees with the germline gene, perhaps due to a read error. The V call is TRBV12-3 or TRBV12-4, the J call TRBJ2-2, with D possibly called TRBD1 or TRBD2 (5 bases each). The length of the CDR3 is 14 residues. The CDR3 protein is CASRLSQGAGELFF. CDR3 DNA: TGTGCCAGCAGGCTTTCCCAAGGGGCCGGGGAGCTGTTCTTT.

Notes on this clonotype: The conserved final phenylalanine or tryptophan is absent from the CDR3, which likely points to a read error. This sequence joins TRBV2 and TRBJ2-1, with D perhaps matching TRBD2 (6 bases). CDR1 SNHLY and CDR2 FYNNEI come from the germline V gene. The CDR3 runs to 14 residues. The CDR3 protein is CTSGLREWDNEQFS. Written as DNA, the CDR3 is TGTACCAGCGGTCTCCGGGAGTGGGACAATGAGCAGTTCTCC.

This clonotype was found a few times. This chain connects TRBV20-1 to TRBJ2-7; D call uncertain. The V and J ends lost 1 base and 0 bases respectively, with 10 bases between them. The CDR3 has 14 residues. From germline, CDR1 is DFQATT and CDR2 SNEGSKA (reference sequence). The CDR3 sequence: CSARVFGISYEQYF. CDR3 sequence (DNA): TGCAGTGCTAGAGTTTTTGGGATCTCCTACGAGCAGTACTTC.

A remark on this clonotype: This may be a read error: a much more frequent sequence differs by one nucleotide. This chain joins TRBV20-1 and TRBJ2-1; tentatively, D is TRBD2 (6 bases). The length of the CDR3 is 14 residues. Germline V gives CDR1 DFQATT, CDR2 SNEGSKA (reference sequence). As DNA, the CDR3 is TGCAGTGCTGCTACCGGGACTTCGGTCAATGACCAGTTCTTC. Its protein is CSAATGTSVNDQFF.